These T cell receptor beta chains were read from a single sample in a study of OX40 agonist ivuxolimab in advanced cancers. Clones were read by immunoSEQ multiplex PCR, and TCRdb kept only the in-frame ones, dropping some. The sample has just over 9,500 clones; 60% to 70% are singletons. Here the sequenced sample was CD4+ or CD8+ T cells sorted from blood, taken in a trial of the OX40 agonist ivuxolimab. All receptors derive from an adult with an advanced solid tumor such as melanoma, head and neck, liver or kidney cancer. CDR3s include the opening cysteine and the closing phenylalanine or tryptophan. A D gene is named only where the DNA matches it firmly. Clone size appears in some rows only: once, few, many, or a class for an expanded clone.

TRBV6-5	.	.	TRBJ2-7	TGTGCCAGCAGTTACGGACCAACCTACGAGCAGTACTTC	CASSYGPTYEQYF
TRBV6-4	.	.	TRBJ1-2	TGTGCCAGCAGTGACTCGGTGGGGGCCCATGGCTACACCTTC	CASSDSVGAHGYTF
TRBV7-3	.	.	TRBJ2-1	TGTGCCAGCAGCTCATCCCGAGGTGAGCAGTTCTTC	CASSSSRGEQFF
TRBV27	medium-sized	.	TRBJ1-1	TGTGCCAGCCCGCTGCGGGGGCCGACTGAAGCTTTCTTT	CASPLRGPTEAFF
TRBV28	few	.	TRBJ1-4	TGTGCCAGCAGCTACGAAGTCTCGACCTCTAATGAAAAACTGTTTTTT	CASSYEVSTSNEKLFF
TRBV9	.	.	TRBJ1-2	TGTGCCAGCAGCGTTGGATCGGACGATACAGAAGCTAACTATGGCTACACCTTC	CASSVGSDDTEANYGYTF
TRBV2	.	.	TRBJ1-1	TGTGCCAGCAGTATGGGACGAGCCGAAGCTTTCTTT	CASSMGRAEAFF
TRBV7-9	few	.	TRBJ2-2	TGTGCCAGCAGCCCCAGGACCGGGGAGCTGTTTTTT	CASSPRTGELFF
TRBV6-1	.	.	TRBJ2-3	TGTGCCAGCAGTGAAGGAGCGGGGGACAGTCCAGATACGCAGTATTTT	CASSEGAGDSPDTQYF
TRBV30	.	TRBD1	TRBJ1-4	TGTGCCTGGAGTCCCTCTGTGGGGACAGGAGGTGAAAAACTGTTTTTT	CAWSPSVGTGGEKLFF